One sample yielded the 19 T cell receptor beta chains listed below, sequenced in a study of T cell repertoires in cytomegalovirus infection. These receptors have no identified antigens. TCRdb passed the reads through MiXCR, listing each CDR3 protein once. This sample has some 800,000 distinct CDR3 sequences, with 25% to 35% found just once. The source material was cultured CD8+ T cells from PBMCs, sampled from culture after CMV antigen stimulation. The receptors were sampled from a human donor in good health (CMV status not recorded). Some clones in this sample may be carry-over from other donors' samples.

This clonotype was seen a handful of times. The chain employs TRBV6-4 and TRBJ2-1; D not resolved. CDR1 and CDR2 (germline): MRHNA, SNTAGT. CDR3 length equals 15 residues. Deletions cut 2 bases from V and 3 bases from J, with 11 bases between. CDR3 sequence reads: CASSDRDLCYNEQFF. As DNA, the CDR3 is TGTGCCAGCAGTGACAGGGATTTGTGCTACAATGAGCAGTTCTTC.

This clonotype came up a few times. V and J are TRBV6-5 and TRBJ2-3, with TRBD2 as a possible D gene (5 bases). The V gene's germline CDR1 is MNHEY and CDR2 SVGAGI. The CDR3 has 15 residues. Trimming pared 4 bases from V and 5 bases from J, leaving 16 bases between. DNA for the CDR3: TGTGCCAGCAGTTTAGGACTCTCCTGGGGAGATACGCAGTATTTT. This gives the protein CASSLGLSWGDTQYF.

The chain couples TRBV19 to TRBJ1-5; the D gene is possibly TRBD1 (5 bases). The CDR3 consists of 13 residues. The V end was cut by 3 bases, the J end by 5 bases, with 8 bases between. Germline values: CDR1 LNHDA, CDR2 SQIVND (reference sequence). The CDR3 spells CASSIKGHQPQHF. The DNA of the CDR3 is TGTGCCAGTAGTATTAAGGGGCATCAGCCCCAGCATTTT. Variable domain in full (rest from reference TRBV19 and TRBJ1-5): DGGITQSPKYLFRKEGQNVTLSCEQNLNHDAMYWYRQDPGQGLRLIYYSQIVNDFQKGDIAEGYSVSREKKESFPLTVTSAQKNPTAFYLCASSIKGHQPQHFGDGTRLSIL.

Ten or more counts support this clonotype. The gene calls are TRBV7-8 and TRBJ1-5; tentatively, D is TRBD1 (5 bases). With 1 base removed from V and 2 bases from J, the gap between germline ends came to 15 bases. Germline V gene data show CDR1 as SGHVS and CDR2 as FQNEAQ. The CDR3 is 17 residues long. The CDR3 DNA reads as TGTGCCAGCAGCTTAGATTTTCGGGGCTTGGGCAATCAGCCCCAGCATTTT. It codes for CASSLDFRGLGNQPQHF. Based on the CDR3 plus reference TRBV7-8 and TRBJ1-5, the full variable domain is GAGVSQSPRYKVAKRGQDVALRCDPISGHVSLFWYQQALGQGPEFLTYFQNEAQLDKSGLPSDRFFAERPEGSVSTLKIQRTQQEDSAVYLCASSLDFRGLGNQPQHFGDGTRLSIL.

The rearrangement links TRBV5-6 to TRBJ2-5; the match to TRBD2 covers 14 bases. J gave up 2 bases and V 0 bases, and 9 bases lay outside the gene matches. Germline values: CDR1 SGHDT, CDR2 YYEEEE. The CDR3 consists of 19 residues. The CDR3: CASSLDGIWTSGGQETQYF. The CDR3 nucleotides read TGTGCCAGCAGCTTGGACGGGATCTGGACTAGCGGGGGGCAAGAGACCCAGTACTTC.

The chain has TRBV7-8 and TRBJ2-5; no definite D call. CDR1 is SGHVS and CDR2 is FQNEAQ in the germline V gene. The CDR3 loop spans 12 amino acids. Trimming took 4 bases from V and 0 from J, leaving 3 bases between them. The DNA of the CDR3 is TGTGCCAGCAGCTCCCACCAAGAGACCCAGTACTTC. Its protein product is CASSSHQETQYF.

This clonotype was picked up a small number of times. V and J are TRBV6-2 or TRBV6-3 and TRBJ1-3; D call uncertain. This CDR3 contains 11 residues. V was cut by 7 bases and J by 3 bases, with 4 bases left in between. Germline V gene data show CDR1 as MNHEY and CDR2 as SVGEGT. As DNA, the CDR3 is TGTGCCAGCAACAATGGAAACACCATATATTTT. It specifies CASNNGNTIYF.

V gene TRBV4-2 combines with J gene TRBJ2-2, with 7 bases fitting TRBD2. Germline V gene lookup returns CDR1 LGHNA and CDR2 YNFKEQ. The CDR3 has 15 residues. V trimming: 1 base; J trimming: 3 bases; junction bases outside the gene matches: 2. The CDR3 DNA is TGTGCCAGCAGCCAAGTTCTAGCGGACACCGGGGAGCTGTTTTTT. Protein product: CASSQVLADTGELFF.

This clonotype showed up just a few times. V is TRBV4-1 and J is TRBJ1-1; D not certain. The CDR3 loop spans 14 amino acids. Germline assignment: CDR1 MGHRA and CDR2 YSYEKL. The V end lost 0 bases, the J end lost 3 bases, and 8 bases lay between the germline ends. The CDR3 sequence is CASSQDVEYTEAFF. The CDR3 DNA is TGCGCCAGCAGCCAAGACGTAGAGTACACTGAAGCTTTCTTT.

The chain employs TRBV2 and TRBJ1-1; no reliable D call. The CDR3 has 13 amino acids. Trimming pared 4 bases from V and 4 bases from J, leaving 10 bases between. CDR1 is SNHLY and CDR2 is FYNNEI in the germline V gene. The DNA for the CDR3 is TGTGCCAGCAGTGGCCGTATACGCACTGAAGCTTTCTTT. Protein product: CASSGRIRTEAFF.

The genes are TRBV7-9 and TRBJ2-3, with 8 bases lining up with TRBD2. Per germline, CDR1 SEHNR and CDR2 FQNEAQ (reference sequence). V shed 3 bases and J 4 bases; nucleotides not matched to a gene: 6. The CDR3 is made up of 15 amino acids. In nucleotides, the CDR3 is TGTGCCAGCAGCTTCTTCGGGGGGGCCGCAGATACGCAGTATTTT. Translated, it gives CASSFFGGAADTQYF.

This clonotype was picked up a small number of times. The chain has TRBV28 and TRBJ2-7; 7 nucleotides align to TRBD1. The CDR3 has 12 residues. After removal of 9 bases from V and 5 bases from J, the junction contained 7 bases not matched to a gene. Germline V gene sequence: CDR1 MDHEN, CDR2 SYDVKM. The CDR3 reads CASTTGDNEQYV. The CDR3, as DNA: TGTGCCAGTACCACAGGGGATAACGAGCAGTACGTC.

This clonotype has a count of ten or more. The chain links TRBV7-8 to TRBJ2-2, with 8 bases identical to TRBD2. The CDR3 loop spans 16 amino acids. In germline, CDR1 is SGHVS, CDR2 FQNEAQ. V shed 1 base, J shed 7 bases, and the junction held 8 bases outside the gene matches. The CDR3 here is CASSLDPGGPVGELFF. CDR3 DNA: TGTGCCAGCAGCTTAGATCCGGGGGGGCCGGTCGGGGAGCTGTTTTTT.

The rearrangement joins TRBV4-1 to TRBJ2-7, with 7 bases lining up with TRBD1. Trimming removed 6 bases from V and 3 bases from J; junction bases left unmatched: 8. CDR3 length equals 14 residues. Germline V gene sequence: CDR1 MGHRA, CDR2 YSYEKL. In DNA form, the CDR3 reads TGCGCCAGCAGTCACTCCGGGACAGACTACGAGCAGTACTTC. Amino acid sequence: CASSHSGTDYEQYF.

This chain links TRBV6-6 with TRBJ1-6; unclear D gene. There are 16 residues in the CDR3. V was trimmed by 6 bases and J by 8 bases, leaving 20 bases between them. Germline V gene lookup returns CDR1 MNHNY and CDR2 SVGAGI (reference sequence). This CDR3 reads CASRATLGERDSPLHF. CDR3 nucleotides: TGTGCCAGCAGGGCGACCCTCGGGGAGCGCGATTCACCCCTCCACTTT.

The V gene is TRBV6-5, the J gene TRBJ1-3; D remains ambiguous. V was trimmed by 2 bases and J by 0 bases, leaving 14 bases between them. The CDR3 contains 17 residues. Germline CDR1 reads MNHEY; CDR2 reads SVGAGI. The CDR3 sequence is CASSYGLPGPSGNTIYF. DNA for the CDR3: TGTGCCAGCAGTTACGGCCTACCAGGCCCCTCTGGAAACACCATATATTTT.

The chain is built from TRBV5-1 and TRBJ2-7, with TRBD1 matching over 10 bases. The CDR3 totals 15 residues. Germline CDR1 SGHRS, CDR2 YFSETQ. The V gene end was trimmed by 4 bases and the J gene end by 6 bases; junction bases not matched to a gene: 10. CDR3 sequence reads: CASSLDPGQGREQYF. DNA for the CDR3: TGCGCCAGCAGCCTAGATCCGGGACAGGGGCGCGAGCAGTACTTC.

This clonotype was counted between two and nine times. This chain connects TRBV6-2 or TRBV6-3 to TRBJ2-3; either TRBD1 or TRBD2 may supply D (5 bases each). V was cut by 1 base and J by 2 bases, with 10 bases left in between. Germline V gene sequence: CDR1 MNHEY, CDR2 SVGEGT. This CDR3 comprises 15 residues. CDR3 region: CASSYFGAITDTQYF. The CDR3 nucleotides read TGTGCCAGCAGTTACTTCGGGGCAATCACAGATACGCAGTATTTT.

This clonotype was seen many times. The V gene is TRBV5-6, the J gene TRBJ1-1; D is uncertain. Trimming removed 0 bases from V and 6 bases from J, with 6 bases in between. Germline CDR1 and CDR2: SGHDT and YYEEEE. CDR3 size: 12 residues. For the CDR3, the DNA is TGTGCCAGCAGCTTGGGAGTATCTGAAGCTTTCTTT. Protein: CASSLGVSEAFF.